These T cell receptor beta chains were read from a single sample in a study of blood T cell repertoires in COVID-19. TCRdb's copy holds only in-frame clones and misses some; the assay was immunoSEQ multiplex PCR. The sample has some 170,000 clones, 82% seen once. Input material: peripheral blood. The receptors were sampled from a woman in her 70s with acute or convalescent COVID-19. Each CDR3 is given with its conserved first and last residue. D genes are given only for firm matches. Size is omitted from some rows. Given values are once, few, many or a class for expanded clones.

J gene: TRBJ2-3; D gene: NA; clone size: NA; V gene: TRBV11-2; CDR3 DNA: TGTGCCAGCAGCCCAGGACAGCCGGGCACAGATACGCAGTATTTT; CDR3 protein: CASSPGQPGTDTQYF
J gene: TRBJ1-2; D gene: TRBD1; clone size: many; V gene: TRBV10-3; CDR3 DNA: TGTGCCATCAGCACAGGGGTTAACTGGTATGGCTACACCTTC; CDR3 protein: CAISTGVNWYGYTF
J gene: TRBJ1-1; D gene: NA; clone size: many; V gene: TRBV19; CDR3 DNA: TGTGCCAGTAGTCGGGTGAACGGTTACACTGAAGCTTTCTTT; CDR3 protein: CASSRVNGYTEAFF
J gene: TRBJ1-5; D gene: NA; clone size: NA; V gene: TRBV5-3; CDR3 DNA: TGTGCCAGAAGATCTCATGGGCGCGGCAATCAGCCCCAGCATTTT; CDR3 protein: CARRSHGRGNQPQHF
J gene: TRBJ2-5; D gene: NA; clone size: NA; V gene: TRBV3-1/TRBV3-2; CDR3 DNA: TGTGCCAGCAGCCAAGAGTCCCCGGGACAAGAGACCCAGTACTTC; CDR3 protein: CASSQESPGQETQYF
J gene: TRBJ2-1; D gene: TRBD2; clone size: NA; V gene: TRBV20-1; CDR3 DNA: TGCAGTGCTAGTCTAGCGGGAGGTCGGGAGCAGTTCTTC; CDR3 protein: CSASLAGGREQFF
J gene: TRBJ2-7; D gene: TRBD2; clone size: NA; V gene: TRBV6-1; CDR3 DNA: TGTGCCAGCAGTGAGGCGGGAGAAGACTACGAGCAGTACTTC; CDR3 protein: CASSEAGEDYEQYF
J gene: TRBJ1-1; D gene: TRBD1; clone size: NA; V gene: TRBV5-4; CDR3 DNA: TGTGCCAGCAGCTTGACCCGGGACAGGGGTGAAGCTTTCTTT; CDR3 protein: CASSLTRDRGEAFF
J gene: TRBJ1-3; D gene: NA; clone size: few; V gene: TRBV30; CDR3 DNA: TGTGCCTCTCGTCAGGAGGACTCTGGAAACACCATATATTTT; CDR3 protein: CASRQEDSGNTIYF
J gene: TRBJ1-1; D gene: TRBD1; clone size: NA; V gene: TRBV30; CDR3 DNA: TGTGCCTGGAGTGGCTCAAGTGGACCAAGGACAGGGCGGTACACTGAAGCTTTCTTT; CDR3 protein: CAWSGSSGPRTGRYTEAFF
J gene: TRBJ1-2; D gene: TRBD1; clone size: NA; V gene: TRBV29-1; CDR3 DNA: TGCAGCGTTTCAGGGGGCGCTTCTTTTGGCTACACCTTC; CDR3 protein: CSVSGGASFGYTF
J gene: TRBJ1-4; D gene: NA; clone size: NA; V gene: TRBV6-5; CDR3 DNA: TGTGCCAGCAGTTACGGACTTGCAACTAATGAAAAACTGTTTTTT; CDR3 protein: CASSYGLATNEKLFF
J gene: TRBJ1-4; D gene: NA; clone size: NA; V gene: TRBV20-1; CDR3 DNA: TGCAGTGCTAGTAAGACAGGAAGAGAAAAACTGTTTTTT; CDR3 protein: CSASKTGREKLFF
J gene: TRBJ1-4; D gene: NA; clone size: NA; V gene: TRBV7-2; CDR3 DNA: TGTGCCAGCCTGGAGAGGAGTAATGAAAAACTGTTTTTT; CDR3 protein: CASLERSNEKLFF
J gene: TRBJ1-5; D gene: NA; clone size: NA; V gene: TRBV6-6; CDR3 DNA: TGTGCCAGCAGTTCCGGGGAGAATCAGCCCCAGCATTTT; CDR3 protein: CASSSGENQPQHF
J gene: TRBJ1-2; D gene: NA; clone size: few; V gene: TRBV28; CDR3 DNA: TGTGCCATACAAGGACAGATCTATGGCTACACCTTC; CDR3 protein: CAIQGQIYGYTF
J gene: TRBJ1-5; D gene: TRBD1; clone size: NA; V gene: TRBV6-5; CDR3 DNA: TGTGCCAGCGGACAGGGGGGATATAGCAATCAGCCCCAGCATTTT; CDR3 protein: CASGQGGYSNQPQHF
J gene: TRBJ1-2; D gene: TRBD1; clone size: NA; V gene: TRBV28; CDR3 DNA: TGTGCCAGTAGGGACAGGGGGCCCTATGGCTACACCTTC; CDR3 protein: CASRDRGPYGYTF
J gene: TRBJ2-1; D gene: TRBD2; clone size: NA; V gene: TRBV14; CDR3 DNA: TGTGCCAGCAGCCGCCGGTGGGGGGGAGGGAAAACCTACAATGAGCAGTTCTTC; CDR3 protein: CASSRRWGGGKTYNEQFF
J gene: TRBJ1-4; D gene: NA; clone size: NA; V gene: TRBV5-4; CDR3 DNA: TGTGCCAGCAGCTCAGGCAGGGCTAATGAAAAACTGTTTTTT; CDR3 protein: CASSSGRANEKLFF
J gene: TRBJ2-7; D gene: TRBD2; clone size: few; V gene: TRBV2; CDR3 DNA: TGTGCCAGCAGTCAACTAGCGGGGGGATTATTGAGGGGCGAGCAGTACTTC; CDR3 protein: CASSQLAGGLLRGEQYF
J gene: TRBJ1-3; D gene: NA; clone size: NA; V gene: TRBV3-1/TRBV3-2; CDR3 DNA: TGTGCCAGCAGCCAAGGATCGGGGGTAGGAAACACCATATATTTT; CDR3 protein: CASSQGSGVGNTIYF
J gene: TRBJ2-1; D gene: TRBD2; clone size: NA; V gene: TRBV12-5; CDR3 DNA: TGTGCTAGTGGTTTGACTAGCGTCAACAATGAGCAGTTCTTC; CDR3 protein: CASGLTSVNNEQFF
J gene: TRBJ2-7; D gene: TRBD2; clone size: NA; V gene: TRBV6-5; CDR3 DNA: TGTGCCAGCAGTTACGTGCTAGCGGGCTCCTACGAGCAGTACTTC; CDR3 protein: CASSYVLAGSYEQYF
J gene: TRBJ1-5; D gene: NA; clone size: NA; V gene: TRBV5-6; CDR3 DNA: TGTGCCAGCAGCTCGTGGGTTCCGGGAATCAATCAACCCCAGCATTTT; CDR3 protein: CASSSWVPGINQPQHF